The next 7 T cell receptor beta chains were all read from a single sample in a study of identical twins. TCRdb redid the calling of the 5' RACE reads with MiXCR, one entry per CDR3 protein. The sample carries 1.5 million to 2 million distinct CDR3 sequences, roughly a third recorded once. Source material: cord blood. Source of these receptors: a newborn girl in good health.

The V gene is TRBV5-1, the J gene TRBJ1-6; 8 bases are shared with TRBD1. Germline lookup yields CDR1 SGHRS and CDR2 YFSETQ. The J segment lost 5 bases and the V segment lost 3 bases, leaving 1 base of the junction unmatched. The CDR3 runs to 14 residues. The chain's CDR3 is CASSSRGHNSPLHF. The CDR3 DNA sequence: TGCGCCAGCAGCTCCAGGGGGCATAATTCACCCCTCCACTTT.

This clonotype was detected a few times. A read error may be the cause here, since a much bigger clone is one base away. The gene calls are TRBV25-1 and TRBJ2-7; D not certain. Germline V lookup: CDR1 MGHDK, CDR2 SYGVNS. V lost 5 bases and J 1 base, leaving 6 bases between the germline ends. The CDR3 extends over 12 amino acids. This chain's CDR3 is CASSWASYEQYF. The CDR3 DNA follows: TGTGCCAGCAGTTGGGCTTCCTACGAGCAGTACTTC.

This clonotype has ten or more counts. The chain recombines TRBV12-3 or TRBV12-4 with TRBJ2-7, with a tentative D call TRBD1 (6 bases). The V end was cut by 6 bases, the J end by 5 bases, with 17 bases between. This CDR3 region has 14 residues. DNA of the CDR3: TGTGCCAGCAGAGCCGGGACACAACCTGACGAGCAGTACTTC. It encodes CASRAGTQPDEQYF.

CDR3 in amino acids: CASTRLWNTEAFF. The CDR3 DNA sequence: TGTGCCAGCACCCGGCTTTGGAACACTGAAGCTTTCTTT. The chain uses TRBV6-1 and TRBJ1-1; D not certain. The CDR3 runs to 13 residues. Germline CDR1 MNHNS, CDR2 SASEGT. The V end was cut by 7 bases, the J end by 1 base, with 10 bases between.

This clonotype was seen a few times. V is TRBV12-3 or TRBV12-4 and J is TRBJ1-2; 9 nucleotides agree with TRBD1. This CDR3 has 15 residues. J was trimmed by 3 bases and V by 6 bases; bases with no gene match: 8. CDR3 amino acids: CASSPGTGLDYGYTF. The CDR3, as DNA: TGTGCCAGCAGCCCCGGGACAGGGCTAGACTATGGCTACACCTTC.

This clonotype has ten or more counts. V and J are TRBV12-3 or TRBV12-4 and TRBJ2-3, with TRBD2 matching 9 bases. The CDR3 consists of 14 residues. J lost 2 bases, V lost 5 bases, and 2 bases had no gene match. The DNA for the CDR3 is TGTGCCAGCAGTAGCGGGGGGAACACAGATACGCAGTATTTT. Translated, it gives CASSSGGNTDTQYF.

The V call is TRBV2, the J call TRBJ2-7, with TRBD2 as a possible D gene (6 bases). The V end lost 0 bases, the J end lost 8 bases, and 14 bases lay between the germline ends. There are 14 residues in the CDR3. The germline gives CDR1 SNHLY, CDR2 FYNNEI. CDR3 sequence reads: CASSEAGGLWKQYF. In DNA, the CDR3 is TGTGCCAGCAGTGAAGCGGGGGGACTGTGGAAGCAGTACTTC.